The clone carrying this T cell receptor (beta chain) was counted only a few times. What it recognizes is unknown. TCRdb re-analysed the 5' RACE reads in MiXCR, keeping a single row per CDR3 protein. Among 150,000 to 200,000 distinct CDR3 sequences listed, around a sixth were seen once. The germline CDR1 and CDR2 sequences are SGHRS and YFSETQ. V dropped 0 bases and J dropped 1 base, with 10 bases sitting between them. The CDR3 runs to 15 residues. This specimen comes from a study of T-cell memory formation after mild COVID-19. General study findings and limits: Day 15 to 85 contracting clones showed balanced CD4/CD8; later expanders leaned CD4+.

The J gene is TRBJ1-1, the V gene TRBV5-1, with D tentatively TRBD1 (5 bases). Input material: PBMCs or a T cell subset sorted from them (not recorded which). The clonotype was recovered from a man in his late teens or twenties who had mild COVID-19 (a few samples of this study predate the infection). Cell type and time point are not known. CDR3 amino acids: CASSLGGAPNTEAFF. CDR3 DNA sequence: TGCGCCAGCAGCTTGGGAGGGGCACCGAACACTGAAGCTTTCTTT.